What follows are 11 T cell receptor beta chains derived from one specimen sequenced in a study of T cell changes during pregnancy in multiple sclerosis. The assay was immunoSEQ multiplex PCR, and TCRdb's table has in-frame clones only and misses some. The sample lists more than 35,000 clones, about 92% occurring once. The sequencing here drew on CD4+ T cells from peripheral blood mononuclear cells, taken in the third trimester of pregnancy. The receptors were sampled from a female donor in good health, enrolled as a control in a pregnancy study.

The J gene is TRBJ1-4, the V gene TRBV5-1; a possible D gene is TRBD1 (5 bases). The V gene's germline CDR1 is SGHRS and CDR2 YFSETQ. This CDR3 region has 13 residues. V lost 5 bases, J lost 7 bases, and 12 bases lay in between. CDR3 loop: CASSTGGGEKLFF. CDR3 sequence (DNA): TGCGCCAGCAGTACCGGGGGTGGTGAAAAACTGTTTTTT.

The chain recombines TRBV2 with TRBJ2-5; TRBD2 agrees at 9 bases. This CDR3 comprises 14 residues. The J segment lost 4 bases and the V segment lost 8 bases, leaving 8 bases of the junction unmatched. Germline V gene sequence: CDR1 SNHLY, CDR2 FYNNEI. The CDR3 here is CASGARGGGETQYF. In nucleotides, the CDR3 is TGTGCCAGCGGGGCGCGGGGGGGCGGAGAGACCCAGTACTTC. The full variable domain, in which reference TRBV2 and TRBJ2-5 provide the parts outside the CDR3, is EPEVTQTPSHQVTQMGQEVILRCVPISNHLYFYWYRQILGQKVEFLVSFYNNEISEKSEIFDDQFSVERPDGSNFTLKIRSTKLEDSAMYFCASGARGGGETQYFGPGTRLLVL.

This clone was found once. This chain joins TRBV28 and TRBJ2-7; D is uncertain. Germline assignment: CDR1 MDHEN and CDR2 SYDVKM. The CDR3 is 12 residues long. Trimming cost V 5 bases and J 3 bases, with 8 bases left between them. The DNA of the CDR3 is TGTGCCAGCAGTCTCCTAATCTACGAGCAGTACTTC. Translated, it gives CASSLLIYEQYF.

The chain uses TRBV4-2 and TRBJ1-5; perhaps TRBD1 as D (5 bases). Trimming shortened V by 4 bases and J by 7 bases, and 17 bases separated the two germline ends. Germline V CDR1 and CDR2: LGHNA, YNFKEQ. CDR3 size: 15 residues. The CDR3 loop is CASSPEGGDDQPQHF. The CDR3 DNA reads as TGTGCCAGCAGCCCCGAGGGAGGGGATGACCAGCCCCAGCATTTT.

CDR3 coding DNA: TGTGCCAGCAGGGAACGGACTGGAAAACTGTTTTTT. Translated, it gives CASRERTGKLFF. The chain has TRBV6-5 and TRBJ1-4; D not certain. The CDR3 covers 12 residues. Per the germline V gene, CDR1 is MNHEY and CDR2 is SVGAGI. V gave up 6 bases and J gave up 10 bases, with 12 bases separating them.

The V call is TRBV18, the J call TRBJ2-2; D is possibly TRBD2 (6 bases). The CDR3 has 13 residues. V was trimmed by 3 bases and J by 5 bases, leaving 7 bases between them. Germline assignment: CDR1 KGHSH and CDR2 LQKENI. CDR3 sequence reads: CASSPRGTGELFF. The CDR3 nucleotides are TGTGCCAGCTCACCGCGGGGAACCGGGGAGCTGTTTTTT.

The chain combines TRBV19 with TRBJ1-6; 9 positions match TRBD1. Germline trimming cut 4 bases from V and 8 bases from J; bases unmatched to any gene: 6. The germline V gene has CDR1 LNHDA and CDR2 SQIVND (reference sequence). The CDR3 runs 15 residues. This CDR3 is CASSTLTGGDSPLHF. CDR3 DNA sequence: TGTGCCAGTAGTACCCTGACAGGGGGAGATTCACCCCTCCACTTT.

The chain carries TRBV18 and TRBJ1-5, with D possibly being TRBD1 (5 bases). V was clipped by 6 bases and J by 3 bases, with 12 bases between them. The CDR3 is 14 amino acids. Germline lookup yields CDR1 KGHSH and CDR2 LQKENI. The CDR3 loop is CASSAQGSNQPQHF. The CDR3 nucleotides are TGTGCCAGCTCGGCGCAGGGTTCCAATCAGCCCCAGCATTTT.

This clone was observed a few times. The chain carries TRBV14 and TRBJ1-6, with TRBD1 identical over 10 bases. The CDR3 contains 16 residues. Germline-derived CDR1 and CDR2 are SGHDN and FVKESK. J gave up 4 bases and V 3 bases, and 3 bases lay outside the gene matches. The CDR3 DNA sequence: TGTGCCAGCAGCCAGCGGACAGGGGGATATAATTCACCCCTCCACTTT. Its translation is CASSQRTGGYNSPLHF.

The rearrangement joins TRBV14 to TRBJ2-2; D is uncertain. The V gene lost 3 bases and the J gene lost 4 bases, with 6 bases spanning the gap. CDR1 is SGHDN, CDR2 FVKESK, per germline. The CDR3 sequence is 13 residues long. CDR3 nucleotides: TGTGCCAGCAGCCAGCGTGGCACCGGGGAGCTGTTTTTT. Amino acid sequence: CASSQRGTGELFF.

This chain's CDR3 is CASSLGSVNYGYTF. CDR3 coding DNA: TGCGCCAGCAGCTTGGGCAGCGTCAACTATGGCTACACCTTC. The chain is built from TRBV5-1 and TRBJ1-2; D remains ambiguous. There are 14 residues in the CDR3. CDR1 SGHRS and CDR2 YFSETQ come from the germline V gene. V was shortened by 0 bases and J by 2 bases, with 8 bases between the two germline ends.